This T cell receptor beta chain was observed in a study of blood T cell repertoires in COVID-19. Study information: Acute and convalescent COVID-19 samples came from the United States, Italy and Spain. PBMCs, B-cell-depleted T cells, or T cells provided the cDNA or gDNA that made up the material.

The germline CDR1 and CDR2 sequences are LNHDA and SQIVND (reference sequence). V was trimmed by 3 bases and J by 2 bases, leaving 17 bases between them. CDR3 size: 16 residues. The repertoire was sequenced with immunoSEQ multiplex PCR; TCRdb's copy has only in-frame clones and lacks some. The sample has 65,000 to 90,000 clones, 70% to 90% seen once. V gene TRBV19 combines with J gene TRBJ2-7; D perhaps matches TRBD2 (5 bases). The specimen was peripheral blood. The source is a woman aged 80 or older with acute or convalescent COVID-19. CDR3 nucleotide sequence: TGTGCCAGTAGTATTCGCCCCGGTCAGGAGGCCTACGAGCAGTACTTC. The encoded protein is CASSIRPGQEAYEQYF.